One T cell receptor (beta chain) is described in this entry. The data originate from a study of T cells expressing NK-cell markers. Scientists made TCR beta cDNA using 5'RACE template switching with UMIs. One entry per CDR3 protein, without DNA, is what TCRdb gives after re-calling the 5' RACE reads. The sample's table shows 150,000 to 180,000 distinct CDR3 sequences. This CDR3 is built from 13 residues. CDR1 MNHEY and CDR2 SVGAGI come from the germline V gene. This TCR derives from a woman in her forties or fifties in good health. This sequence joins TRBV6-5 and TRBJ2-7; absent DNA, TCRdb's TRBD1 call cannot be checked. Sequencing input: blood T cells: a sorted CD56 or NKG2C T cell subset, CD4+ or CD8+ T cells, or bulk PBMC T cells (not recorded which). CDR3 amino acids: CASSSIQGHEQYF.